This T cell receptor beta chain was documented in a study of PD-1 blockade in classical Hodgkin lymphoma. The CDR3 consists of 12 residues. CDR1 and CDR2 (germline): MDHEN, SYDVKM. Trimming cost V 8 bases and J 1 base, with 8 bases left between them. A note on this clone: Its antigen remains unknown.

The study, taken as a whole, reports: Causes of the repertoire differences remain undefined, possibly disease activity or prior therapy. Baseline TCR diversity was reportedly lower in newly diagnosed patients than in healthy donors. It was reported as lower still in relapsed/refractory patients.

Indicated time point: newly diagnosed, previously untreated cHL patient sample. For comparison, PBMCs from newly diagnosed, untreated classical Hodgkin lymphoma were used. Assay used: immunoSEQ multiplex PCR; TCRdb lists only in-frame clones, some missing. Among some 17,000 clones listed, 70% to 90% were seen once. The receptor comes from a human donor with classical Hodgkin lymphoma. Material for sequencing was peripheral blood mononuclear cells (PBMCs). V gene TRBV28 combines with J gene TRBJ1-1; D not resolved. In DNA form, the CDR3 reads TGTGCCAGCGAATCTCGGAACACTGAAGCTTTCTTT. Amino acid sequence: CASESRNTEAFF.